This T cell receptor (beta chain) was sequenced for a study of blood T cells in healthy people across ages (dated by TCRdb to between 2015 and 2017). Some background on the complete study: In model experiments, template switching captured about one uniquely barcoded TCR beta cDNA molecule for every two T cells. Age-related changes in TCR beta repertoire diversity were measured in the study by deep sequencing normalized with unique cDNA molecular identifiers. Four age groups were formed from the donors: young (average about 17 years), middle-aged (just under 40), aged (more than 55) and long-lived (approximately 78). To avoid experimental bias, donors of different ages were randomly spread across the sequencing lanes. Using the same blood draw, the study looked at two additional independent replicas of 1 million unique cDNA reads for two donors, one aged 18 to 30 and the other aged 80 or older. Here is what the overall study found, with its caveats: A strong correlation was found between observed TCR beta diversity and the percentage of naive T cells measured by flow cytometry. Because profiling used bulk unsorted PBMCs, naive and antigen-experienced compartments could not be compared conclusively. Estimates of total diversity based on one million sequenced T cells were considered lower bounds and underestimates. Compared with the aged group, the long-lived group had more naive CD4+ T cells, fewer expanded clones and increased TCR diversity, suggesting age selection. As age increased, observed TCR beta diversity per million T cells dropped in a roughly linear way, and a significant reduction was already evident by age around 41. Because donor CMV infection status was unknown, age-related changes in expanded clonotypes were potentially confounded.

The 39 donors, aged 6 to 90 years, were systemically healthy Caucasian individuals from Russia. Approximately 9.3 milliliters of peripheral blood were collected from each donor into EDTA-treated Vacutainer tubes. PBMCs were isolated by Ficoll-Paque density-gradient centrifugation, with at least 6.5 million obtained per sample. Total RNA, at least 6 micrograms per sample, was extracted from PBMCs with Trizol reagent. For every donor, an aliquot of PBMCs went through flow cytometry to measure the percentages of naive CD45RAhigh/CD27high T cells. Ten or more counts support this clonotype. The clone's antigen remains unknown. Nothing much larger sits one base from this clone, and base qualities are not available. Libraries were built with 5' RACE. TCRdb lists the instrument as Illumina HiSeq 2500. A second PCR of roughly 7 to 12 cycles was run with a J-beta primer mix and a sample-barcoded 5' primer. A template-switch 5' adaptor carrying 12 random nucleotides introduced a unique molecular identifier onto each TCR beta cDNA molecule. Each sample yielded at least 2.5 million CDR3-containing paired-end reads. First-strand cDNA was synthesized from all RNA with the Mint cDNA synthesis kit, primed by a TRBC-specific oligonucleotide. Following uracil-DNA glycosylase treatment, a first 18-cycle PCR with universal primers M1SS and BC2_uni_R was performed on all cDNA. Concerning the study's data processing: For normalization, 1 million high-quality reads, each with a distinct molecular identifier, were randomly selected from each sample. Reads with shared molecular identifiers were discarded instead of being binned into consensus sequences. MiTCR, with a Q25 quality threshold and the strictest error-elimination algorithm, was used for CDR3 identification, clonotype clustering and error correction. A nonparametric unseen species model using Euler transformation provided a lower-bound estimate of total TCR beta diversity. TCRdb reworked the public reads: Q25 trimming with fastp, MiXCR clone assembly, productive beta chains retained. Each CDR3 protein appears once, grouped with its most common genes and DNA. The V and J calls reflect TCRdb's pipeline rather than the authors' work. This sample gives approximately 810,000 distinct CDR3 sequences in total; roughly 26% of them show up just once. The top ten clones comprise around a sixth of the sample.

The germline V gene gives CDR1 as MGHDK and CDR2 as SYGVNS. The CDR3 runs 15 amino acids, cysteine and phenylalanine included. The DNA shown is the 45-base CDR3, in frame from base 1. Germline trimming: 3 bases from V, 5 bases from J; junction bases outside gene matches: 7. The chain couples TRBV25-1 to TRBJ2-7, with 10 middle bases fitting TRBD1. This sequence originates from an elderly woman in good health. The sequencing sample was made of blood. In nucleotide form, the sequence is TGTGCCAGCAGTGAGACCGGGACAGGGGCCCACGAGCAGTACTTC. Translated, this is CASSETGTGAHEQYF.